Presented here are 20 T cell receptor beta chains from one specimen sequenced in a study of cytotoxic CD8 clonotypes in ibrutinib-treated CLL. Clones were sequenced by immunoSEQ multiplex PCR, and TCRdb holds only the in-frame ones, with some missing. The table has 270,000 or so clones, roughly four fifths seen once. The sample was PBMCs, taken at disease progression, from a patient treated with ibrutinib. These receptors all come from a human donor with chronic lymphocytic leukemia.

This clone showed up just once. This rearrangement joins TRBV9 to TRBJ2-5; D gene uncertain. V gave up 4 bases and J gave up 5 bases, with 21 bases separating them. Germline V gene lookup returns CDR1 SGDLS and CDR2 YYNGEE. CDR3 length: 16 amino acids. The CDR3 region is CASSSRKGVIFETQYF. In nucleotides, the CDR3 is TGTGCCAGCAGCAGCCGGAAGGGTGTCATCTTCGAGACCCAGTACTTC.

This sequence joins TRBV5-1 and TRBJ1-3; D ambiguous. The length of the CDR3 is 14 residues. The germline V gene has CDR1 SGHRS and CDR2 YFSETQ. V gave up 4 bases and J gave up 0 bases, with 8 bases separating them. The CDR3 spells CASSPSLSGNTIYF. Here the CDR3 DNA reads TGCGCCAGCAGCCCAAGCCTCTCTGGAAACACCATATATTTT.

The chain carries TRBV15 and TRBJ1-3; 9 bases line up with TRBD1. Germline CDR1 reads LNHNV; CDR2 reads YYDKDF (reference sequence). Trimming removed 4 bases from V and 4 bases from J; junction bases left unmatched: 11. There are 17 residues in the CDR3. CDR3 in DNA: TGTGCCACCAGCAAGGGCCCTGGGACAGGGCTAGGAAACACCATATATTTT. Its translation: CATSKGPGTGLGNTIYF.

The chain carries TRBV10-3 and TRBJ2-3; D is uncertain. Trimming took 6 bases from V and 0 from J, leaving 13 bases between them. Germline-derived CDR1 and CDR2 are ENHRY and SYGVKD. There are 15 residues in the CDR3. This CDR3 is CAIRKGISSTDTQYF. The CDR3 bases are TGTGCCATCAGGAAGGGAATTTCTAGCACAGATACGCAGTATTTT.

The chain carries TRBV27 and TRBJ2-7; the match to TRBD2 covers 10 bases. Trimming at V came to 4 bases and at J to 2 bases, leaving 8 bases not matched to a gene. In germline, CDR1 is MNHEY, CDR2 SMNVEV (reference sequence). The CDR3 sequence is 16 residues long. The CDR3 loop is CASSSLAGRHPYEQYF. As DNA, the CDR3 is TGTGCCAGCAGTTCACTAGCGGGAAGACACCCCTACGAGCAGTACTTC.

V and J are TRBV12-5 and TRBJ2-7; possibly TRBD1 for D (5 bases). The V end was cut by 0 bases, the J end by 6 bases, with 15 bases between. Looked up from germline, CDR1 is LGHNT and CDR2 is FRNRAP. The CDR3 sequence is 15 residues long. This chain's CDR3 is CASGLVAGLAREQYF. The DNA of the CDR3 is TGTGCTAGTGGTTTGGTAGCAGGGCTGGCACGCGAGCAGTACTTC.

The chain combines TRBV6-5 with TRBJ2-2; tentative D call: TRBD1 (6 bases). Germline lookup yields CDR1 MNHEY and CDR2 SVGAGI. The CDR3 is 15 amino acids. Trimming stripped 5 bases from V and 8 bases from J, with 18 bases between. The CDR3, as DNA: TGTGCCAGCAGTAATTACAGGGATTCAGAAGGGGAGCTGTTTTTT. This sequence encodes CASSNYRDSEGELFF.

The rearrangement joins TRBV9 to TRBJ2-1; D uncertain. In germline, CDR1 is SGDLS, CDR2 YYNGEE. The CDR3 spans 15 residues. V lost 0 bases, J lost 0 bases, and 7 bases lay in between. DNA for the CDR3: TGTGCCAGCAGCGTAGACGATAGCTCCTACAATGAGCAGTTCTTC. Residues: CASSVDDSSYNEQFF.

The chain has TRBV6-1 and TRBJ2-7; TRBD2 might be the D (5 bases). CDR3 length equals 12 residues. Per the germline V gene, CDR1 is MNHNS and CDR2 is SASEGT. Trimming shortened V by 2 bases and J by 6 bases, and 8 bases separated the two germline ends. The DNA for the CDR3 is TGTGCCAGCAGTGAACGGGGAGTCGAGCAGTACTTC. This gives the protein CASSERGVEQYF.

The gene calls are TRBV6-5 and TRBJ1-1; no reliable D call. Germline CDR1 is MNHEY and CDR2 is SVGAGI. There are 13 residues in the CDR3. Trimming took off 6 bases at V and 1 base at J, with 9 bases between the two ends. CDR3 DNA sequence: TGTGCCAGCAGGCTGACACAGAACACTGAAGCTTTCTTT. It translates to CASRLTQNTEAFF.

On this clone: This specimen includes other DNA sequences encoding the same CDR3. The chain's CDR3 is CASSSLYEQYF. CDR3 sequence (DNA): TGTGCCAGCAGTTCCCTTTACGAGCAGTACTTC. The chain uses TRBV28 and TRBJ2-7; D is unclear. The CDR3 runs 11 residues. Trimming cost V 4 bases and J 4 bases, with 5 bases left between them. Per germline, CDR1 MDHEN and CDR2 SYDVKM.

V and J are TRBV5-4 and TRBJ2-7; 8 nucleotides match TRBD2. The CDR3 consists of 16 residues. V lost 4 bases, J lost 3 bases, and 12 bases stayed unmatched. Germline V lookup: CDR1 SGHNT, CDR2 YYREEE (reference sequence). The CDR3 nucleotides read TGTGCCAGCAGCCCCGGCCCCACTAGCGGAGGCTACGAGCAGTACTTC. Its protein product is CASSPGPTSGGYEQYF.

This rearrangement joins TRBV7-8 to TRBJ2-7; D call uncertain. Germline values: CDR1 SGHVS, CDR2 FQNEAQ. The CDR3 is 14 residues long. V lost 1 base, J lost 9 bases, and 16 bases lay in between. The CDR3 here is CASSLGQRLPRQYF. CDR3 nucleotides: TGTGCCAGCAGCTTAGGGCAGAGACTTCCCAGGCAGTACTTC.

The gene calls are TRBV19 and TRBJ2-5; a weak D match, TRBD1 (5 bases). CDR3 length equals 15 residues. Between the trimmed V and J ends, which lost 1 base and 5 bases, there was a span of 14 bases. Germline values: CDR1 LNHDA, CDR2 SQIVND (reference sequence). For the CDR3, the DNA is TGTGCCAGTAGTATAGGCGTGGGGCTGGTGGAGACCCAGTACTTC. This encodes CASSIGVGLVETQYF.

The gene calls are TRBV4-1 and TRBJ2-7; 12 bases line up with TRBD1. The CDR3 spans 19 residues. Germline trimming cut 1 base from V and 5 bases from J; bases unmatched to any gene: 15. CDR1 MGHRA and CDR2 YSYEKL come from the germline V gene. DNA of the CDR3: TGCGCCAGCAGCCAAGCGGGACAGGGGGCCGCGGGAGTTTCGGACGAGCAGTACTTC. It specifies CASSQAGQGAAGVSDEQYF.

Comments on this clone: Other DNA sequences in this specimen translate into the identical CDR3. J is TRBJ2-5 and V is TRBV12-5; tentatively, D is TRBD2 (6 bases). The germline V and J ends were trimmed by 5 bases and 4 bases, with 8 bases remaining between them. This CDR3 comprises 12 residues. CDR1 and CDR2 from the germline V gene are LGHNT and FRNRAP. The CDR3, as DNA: TGTGCTAGTGGTCTGGGGGGAGAGACCCAGTACTTC. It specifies CASGLGGETQYF.

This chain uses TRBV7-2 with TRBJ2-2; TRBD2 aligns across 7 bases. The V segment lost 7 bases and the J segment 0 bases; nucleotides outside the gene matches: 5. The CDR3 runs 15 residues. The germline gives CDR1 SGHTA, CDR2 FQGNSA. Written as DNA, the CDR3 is TGTGCCAGCATCCCAAGCGGGGCGAACACCGGGGAGCTGTTTTTT. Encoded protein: CASIPSGANTGELFF.

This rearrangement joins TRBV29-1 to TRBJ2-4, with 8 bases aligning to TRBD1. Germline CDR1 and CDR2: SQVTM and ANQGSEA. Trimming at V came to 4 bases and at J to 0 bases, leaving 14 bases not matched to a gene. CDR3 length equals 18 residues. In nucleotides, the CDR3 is TGCAGCGTTGCCATAATGGACAGGGCTCCGGTAGCCAAAAACATTCAGTACTTC. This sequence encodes CSVAIMDRAPVAKNIQYF.

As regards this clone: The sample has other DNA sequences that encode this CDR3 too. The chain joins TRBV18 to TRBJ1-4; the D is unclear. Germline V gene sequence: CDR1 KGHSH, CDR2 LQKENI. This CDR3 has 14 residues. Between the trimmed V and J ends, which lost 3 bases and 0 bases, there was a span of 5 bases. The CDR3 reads CASSPGSTNEKLFF. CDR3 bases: TGTGCCAGCTCACCGGGGTCAACTAATGAAAAACTGTTTTTT.

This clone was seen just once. The CDR3 reads CASSGPEVPGLASVYEQYF. The CDR3 DNA reads TGTGCCAGCAGTGGCCCCGAGGTCCCGGGACTAGCGTCAGTCTACGAGCAGTACTTC. This chain connects TRBV2 to TRBJ2-7; 10 nucleotides line up with TRBD2. This CDR3 spans 19 amino acids. With V trimmed by 4 bases and J by 3 bases, 18 bases remained unmatched. Germline values: CDR1 SNHLY, CDR2 FYNNEI.